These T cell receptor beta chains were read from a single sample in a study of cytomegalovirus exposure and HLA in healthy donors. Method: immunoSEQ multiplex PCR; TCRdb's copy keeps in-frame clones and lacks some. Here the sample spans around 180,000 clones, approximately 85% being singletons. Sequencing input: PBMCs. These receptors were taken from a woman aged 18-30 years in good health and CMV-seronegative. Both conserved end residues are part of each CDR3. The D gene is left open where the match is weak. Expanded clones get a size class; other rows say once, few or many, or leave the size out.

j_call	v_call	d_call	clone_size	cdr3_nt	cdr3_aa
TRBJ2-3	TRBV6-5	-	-	TGTGCCAGCAGTGCCGGGGGGCGCAGGAATACGCAGTATTTT	CASSAGGRRNTQYF
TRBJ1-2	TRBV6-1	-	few	TGTGCCAGCAGTGAATTAGGGGGGGCAGGGAACTATGGCTACACCTTC	CASSELGGAGNYGYTF
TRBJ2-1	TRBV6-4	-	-	TGTGCCAGCAGTGACTCGGCAGGGTCTGCCTATGAGCAGTTCTTC	CASSDSAGSAYEQFF
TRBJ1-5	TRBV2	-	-	TGTGCCAGCACAGTTTCAGGCAATCAGCCCCAGCATTTT	CASTVSGNQPQHF
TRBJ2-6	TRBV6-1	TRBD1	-	TGTGCCAGCAGTGACAGGGGGCTCTCTGGGGCCAACGTCCTGACTTTC	CASSDRGLSGANVLTF
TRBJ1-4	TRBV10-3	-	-	TGTGCCATCAGTGATGGCAGGGATAATGAAAAACTGTTTTTT	CAISDGRDNEKLFF
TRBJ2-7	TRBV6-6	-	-	TGTGCCAGCAGAGGCCCCTCTAGCCTTGAGCAGTACTTC	CASRGPSSLEQYF
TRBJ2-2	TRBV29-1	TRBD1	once	TGCAGCGCGTTGACAGGGTCGGCCGGGGAGCTGTTTTTT	CSALTGSAGELFF
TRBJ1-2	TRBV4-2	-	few	TGTGCCAGCAGCCGACCGGGGAATAACTATGGCTACACCTTC	CASSRPGNNYGYTF
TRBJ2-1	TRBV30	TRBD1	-	TGTGCCTGGAGCGTAGGGACAGGGCCCTACAATGAGCAGTTCTTC	CAWSVGTGPYNEQFF
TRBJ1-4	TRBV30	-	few	TGTGCCTGGGGAGTGGGACACGATAATGAAAAACTGTTTTTT	CAWGVGHDNEKLFF
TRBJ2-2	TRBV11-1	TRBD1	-	TGTGCCAGCAGCTCAGGACAGGGATTAAACACCGGGGAGCTGTTTTTT	CASSSGQGLNTGELFF
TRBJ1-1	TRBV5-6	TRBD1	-	TGTGCCAGCTCACAGGGGGCGAACACTGAAGCTTTCTTT	CASSQGANTEAFF
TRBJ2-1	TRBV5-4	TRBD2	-	TGTGCCAGCAGCTTGGATCAGCGGGGAGACAATGAGCAGTTCTTC	CASSLDQRGDNEQFF
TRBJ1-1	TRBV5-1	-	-	TGCGCCAGCAGCCTTACCACAGGGACCACTGAAGCTTTCTTT	CASSLTTGTTEAFF
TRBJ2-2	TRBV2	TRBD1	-	TGTGCCAGCAGTTGGGACAGGGCTAACACCGGGGAGCTGTTTTTT	CASSWDRANTGELFF
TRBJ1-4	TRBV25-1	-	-	TGTGCCAGCAGTGAAGCCTCAGGGTACAATAATGAAAAACTGTTTTTT	CASSEASGYNNEKLFF
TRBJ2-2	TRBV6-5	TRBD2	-	TGTGCCAGCAGAACTAGCGGGGGGCCTGCCGGGGAGCTGTTTTTT	CASRTSGGPAGELFF
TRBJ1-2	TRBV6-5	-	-	TGTGCCAGCAGCCGGGGACTGATAAACTATGGCTACACCTTC	CASSRGLINYGYTF
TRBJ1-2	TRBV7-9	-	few	TGTGCCAGCAGCTTAGGAGCCTCTATCAGGTCCCGCTATGGCTACACCTTC	CASSLGASIRSRYGYTF
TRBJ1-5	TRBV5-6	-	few	TGTGCCAGCAGCTTGAGACAAAGCAATCAGCCCCAGCATTTT	CASSLRQSNQPQHF
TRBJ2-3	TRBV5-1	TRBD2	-	TGCGCCAGCAGCTTGGGGGGCCTAGCGGGCACAGATACGCAGTATTTT	CASSLGGLAGTDTQYF